This record concerns one TCR beta chain sequence. Looked up from germline, CDR1 is SGHTA and CDR2 is FQGNSA. V shed 5 bases and J shed 3 bases, with 14 bases lying between them. CDR3 size: 14 residues. The data were taken from a study of T-cell reconstitution after alpha-beta-depleted transplantation in children. Unique molecular identifiers were incorporated when the TCRbeta library was constructed. Each CDR3 protein gets one entry after TCRdb re-called the PCR reads with MiXCR. The sample has about 610,000 distinct CDR3 sequences, about 10% seen once; the top ten hold roughly 4%. The specimen comprised PBMCs from the stem cell graft donor, sampled from the stem cell graft. This chain joins TRBV7-2 and TRBJ2-7, with no clear D. The TCR was taken from a human donor who donated a stem cell graft to a child with acute myeloid leukemia. The CDR3 here is CASSPARIGYEQYF. The CDR3 DNA reads TGTGCCAGCAGCCCCGCAAGAATTGGCTACGAGCAGTACTTC.